This T cell receptor beta chain was documented in a study of identical twins. TCRdb redid the calling of the 5' RACE reads with MiXCR, one entry per CDR3 protein. The sample includes approximately 250,000 distinct CDR3 sequences, 5.5% to 7.5% of them seen just once. CDR3 size: 14 residues. Deletions cut 0 bases from V and 1 base from J, with 6 bases between. Germline loops: CDR1 KGHSY, CDR2 FQNENV. This clonotype was picked up a small number of times. These same data were also listed under a study on T cells expressing NK-cell markers. This second study notes: CD3+CD56+NKG2C+, CD3+CD56+NKG2C- and CD3+CD56-NKG2C+ T cells, once sorted, supplied the TCR beta repertoires. The share of CD8+ T cells held by dominant NKG2C+ clonotypes was about 1.0-8% in several donors.

The V gene is TRBV16, the J gene TRBJ1-2; D is ambiguous. The sequence came from a woman under 30 in good health. The specimen sequenced was CD8+ T cells sorted from blood. Here the CDR3 reads CASSQSLNNYGYTF. The CDR3 nucleotides read TGTGCCAGCAGCCAATCCTTAAATAACTATGGCTACACCTTC.